These T cell receptor beta chains were read from a single sample in a study of cytomegalovirus exposure and HLA in healthy donors. The method was immunoSEQ multiplex PCR; TCRdb's version includes in-frame clones alone and lacks a portion of them. The sample holds more than 150,000 clones; over 70% are singletons and the top ten take around 2.2%. Material for sequencing was PBMCs. The receptors come from a woman aged 30 to 39 in good health and CMV-seronegative. CDR3s include the opening cysteine and the closing phenylalanine or tryptophan. The D gene is left open where the match is weak. Expanded clones are given a class, and other clones once, few, many or no size at all.

d_call j_call cdr3_length v_call clone_size cdr3_nt cdr3_aa
TRBD1 TRBJ1-6 15 TRBV6-5 . TGTGCCAGCAGCCCCACCGGGACAGCCCCTCTCCCCCTCCACTTT CASSPTGTAPLPLHF
. TRBJ1-5 15 TRBV19 . TGTGCCAGTAGTACTACAGGGAACCGGGACATCCCGCAGCATTTT CASSTTGNRDIPQHF
. TRBJ2-7 13 TRBV9 . TGTGCCAGCAGCGTAAGGGGGGGCGGCGAGCAGTACTTC CASSVRGGGEQYF
TRBD1 TRBJ2-1 14 TRBV6-5 . TGTGCCAGCAGTGACAGGGGGCGTAATGATGAGCAGTTCTTC CASSDRGRNDEQFF
TRBD2 TRBJ2-1 16 TRBV5-1 . TGCGCCAGCAGCATCTTAGCGGGGGGGCGGAGGAATGAGCAGTTCTTC CASSILAGGRRNEQFF
. TRBJ2-3 14 TRBV5-4 few TGTGCCAGCAGCAGAAAGGACAGTACAGATACGCAGTATTTT CASSRKDSTDTQYF
. TRBJ2-4 14 TRBV30 . TGTGCCTGGCAGGGGTCAGGGGCCAAAAACATTCAGTACTTC CAWQGSGAKNIQYF
TRBD2 TRBJ2-2 21 TRBV4-2 . TGTGCCAGCAGCCCAATCGGGACTAGCGGGAGATGGGGGACGAGCACCGGGGAGCTGTTTTTT CASSPIGTSGRWGTSTGELFF
TRBD1 TRBJ1-5 16 TRBV2 . TGTGCCAGCAGAGTTCTGGGACAGAACCCCAATCAGCCCCAGCATTTT CASRVLGQNPNQPQHF
. TRBJ2-1 15 TRBV2 . TGTGCCAGCAGTGAAGCAGGACTATCCTACAATGAGCAGTTCTTC CASSEAGLSYNEQFF
. TRBJ2-6 16 TRBV9 . TGTGCCAGCAGCGTAGGGGGAGCCTCTGGGGCCAACGTCCTGACTTTC CASSVGGASGANVLTF
TRBD1 TRBJ1-2 11 TRBV7-9 once TGTGCCAGCAGCCCCGACAGGGTCTACACCTTC CASSPDRVYTF
. TRBJ1-2 11 TRBV19 . TGTGCCAGTAGTATAGGGGGCGGCTACACCTTC CASSIGGGYTF
TRBD1 TRBJ2-5 13 TRBV19 . TGTGCCAGTAGCCAGGGGGCACAGGAGACCCAGTACTTC CASSQGAQETQYF
TRBD2 TRBJ2-1 16 TRBV6-5 . TGTGCCAGCAGTTACGAAGTCCCTAGCGGGAGCTATGAGCAGTTCTTC CASSYEVPSGSYEQFF
. TRBJ1-2 12 TRBV7-9 . TGTGCCTGCACGGGGGAGGGCTATGGCTACACCTTC CACTGEGYGYTF
. TRBJ1-1 18 TRBV18 few TGTGCCAGCTCACCAGAAAACTTGACTAAATACATGAACACTGAAGCTTTCTTT CASSPENLTKYMNTEAFF
. TRBJ2-7 18 TRBV6-1 . TGTGCCAGCAGTGAAAGGGGAGGGTCAGGGGTTACCTCCTACGAGCAGTACTTC CASSERGGSGVTSYEQYF
TRBD1 TRBJ2-7 13 TRBV11-2 . TGTGCCAGCCACCCCGACAGGGCCTACGAGCAGTACTTC CASHPDRAYEQYF
TRBD2 TRBJ2-1 15 TRBV2 . TGTGCCAGCAGTGAAAGGAGCGGGAGATCTAGTGAGCAGTTCTTC CASSERSGRSSEQFF
TRBD1 TRBJ2-7 14 TRBV27 . TGTGCCAGCGGAACCGGGACAGGGGGCGCCGAGCAGTACTTC CASGTGTGGAEQYF
TRBD2 TRBJ2-5 16 TRBV5-1 . TGCGCCAGCAGCAGGGGACTAGCGGTGACACAAGAGACCCAGTACTTC CASSRGLAVTQETQYF
. TRBJ2-6 16 TRBV4-1 . TGCGCCAGCAGCCAACAACAGGGAGCTGGGGCCAACGTCCTGACTTTC CASSQQQGAGANVLTF
TRBD1 TRBJ2-3 15 TRBV10-2 few TGCGCCAGCAGTGAGACAGGGGCAGGCACAGATACGCAGTATTTT CASSETGAGTDTQYF
TRBD1 TRBJ2-1 14 TRBV5-6 . TGTGCCAGCAGCTCCCGGGACAGATACAATGAGCAGTTCTTC CASSSRDRYNEQFF
. TRBJ2-1 15 TRBV5-1 few TGCGCCAGCAGCTTGCTGGACAGCTCCTACAATGAGCAGTTCTTC CASSLLDSSYNEQFF
. TRBJ2-7 14 TRBV7-2 . TGTGCCAGCAGACCCGGGATACCAGTCTACGAGCAGTACTTC CASRPGIPVYEQYF
. TRBJ1-4 18 TRBV12-2 . TGTGCAAGTCGCTTACCATCTTCCCGGGCAGGGGGGAATGAAAAACTGTTTTTT CASRLPSSRAGGNEKLFF
. TRBJ1-5 14 TRBV5-6 . TGTGCCAGCAGCCCGGGACACTCAGGCCAGCCCCAGCATTTT CASSPGHSGQPQHF
. TRBJ2-2 14 TRBV28 . TGTGCCAGCCTAGGGGATTTAGGTACCGGGGAGCTGTTTTTT CASLGDLGTGELFF
TRBD1 TRBJ2-5 16 TRBV18 . TGTGCCAGCTCACTTAACAGGGGGCCGTACCAAGAGACCCAGTACTTC CASSLNRGPYQETQYF
TRBD1 TRBJ1-4 15 TRBV5-6 . TGTGCCAGCAGCTATGGGACAGAGAGGAATGAAAAACTGTTTTTT CASSYGTERNEKLFF
. TRBJ1-1 13 TRBV2 once TGTGCCAGCAGTGTTTCATCGGGCACTGAAGCTTTCTTT CASSVSSGTEAFF
. TRBJ1-5 13 TRBV19 . TGTGCCACCTGGGGCCAGGGCAATCAGCCCCAGCATTTT CATWGQGNQPQHF
TRBD1 TRBJ2-5 13 TRBV2 . TGTGCCAGCAGGGACAGGGGAAAGGAGACCCAGTACTTC CASRDRGKETQYF
. TRBJ2-7 15 TRBV6-5 once TGTGCCAGCAGTTTTTCCTCTCACTCAGGTTACGAGCAGTACTTC CASSFSSHSGYEQYF
. TRBJ2-2 14 TRBV5-1 . TGCGCCAGCAGCTTTGGCACGAACACCGGGGAGCTGTTTTTT CASSFGTNTGELFF
TRBD1 TRBJ1-5 15 TRBV7-8 once TGTGCCAGCAGCCAGGACAGGGCGGTGAATCAGCCCCAGCATTTT CASSQDRAVNQPQHF
TRBD1 TRBJ1-1 14 TRBV18 . TGTGCCAGCTCGCGGACAGGGTCGGAAACTGAAGCTTTCTTT CASSRTGSETEAFF
. TRBJ1-6 13 TRBV2 . TGTGCCAGCGGTTACCCGGGACTTTCACCCCTCCACTTT CASGYPGLSPLHF
. TRBJ2-3 13 TRBV7-9 few TGTGCCAGCGCTGCCGGGGGCACAGATACGCAGTATTTT CASAAGGTDTQYF